This T cell receptor beta chain stems from a study of blood T cell repertoires in COVID-19. About the research overall: Researchers got acute and convalescent COVID-19 samples from the United States, Italy and Spain. T cells, B-cell-depleted T cells, or PBMCs supplied cDNA or gDNA.

Participants were placed into cohorts based on the clinical history they reported. This CDR3 is built from 15 residues. After removal of 1 base from V and 5 bases from J, the junction contained 8 bases not matched to a gene. Germline V CDR1 and CDR2: SEHNR, FQNEAQ (reference sequence). Original handling: Reference gene primers were amplified, and this amplification served to estimate nucleated cell counts. The method was immunoSEQ multiplex PCR; TCRdb's version includes in-frame clones alone and lacks a portion of them. That table gives V, J and clone size, and the DNA gave D and trimming. This sample has roughly 150,000 clones; approximately 81% occur once, and the top ten carry approximately 7.7%.

V is TRBV7-9 and J is TRBJ2-7, with 7 bases fitting TRBD2. This sequence was found in a woman aged 45-65 years who had recovered from COVID-19. The sequenced material came from PBMCs or T cells enriched from blood (not recorded which). The CDR3 DNA reads as TGTGCCAGCAGCTTAGGTGCAGCGGGGCAAAACGAGCAGTACTTC. Translated, it gives CASSLGAAGQNEQYF.